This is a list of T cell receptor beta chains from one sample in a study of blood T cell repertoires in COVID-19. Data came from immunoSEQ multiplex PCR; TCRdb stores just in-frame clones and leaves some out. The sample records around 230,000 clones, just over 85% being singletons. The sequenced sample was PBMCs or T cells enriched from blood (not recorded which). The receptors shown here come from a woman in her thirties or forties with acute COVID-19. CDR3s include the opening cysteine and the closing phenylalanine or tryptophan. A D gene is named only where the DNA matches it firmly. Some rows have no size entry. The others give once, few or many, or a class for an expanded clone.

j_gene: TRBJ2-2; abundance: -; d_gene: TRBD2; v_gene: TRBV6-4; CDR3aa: CASRLAGDNGELFF; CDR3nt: TGTGCCAGCCGACTAGCGGGGGATAACGGGGAGCTGTTTTTT
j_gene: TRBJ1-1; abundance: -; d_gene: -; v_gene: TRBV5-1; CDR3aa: CASTRDTNTEAFF; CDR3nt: TGCGCCAGCACCCGGGACACGAACACTGAAGCTTTCTTT
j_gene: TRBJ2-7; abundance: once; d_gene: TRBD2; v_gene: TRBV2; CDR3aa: CATTSGGTYEQYF; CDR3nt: TGTGCCACTACTAGCGGGGGGACCTACGAGCAGTACTTC
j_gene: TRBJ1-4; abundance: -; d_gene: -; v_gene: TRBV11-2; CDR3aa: CASSLWTIDEKLFF; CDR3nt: TGTGCCAGCAGCTTATGGACAATAGATGAAAAACTGTTTTTT
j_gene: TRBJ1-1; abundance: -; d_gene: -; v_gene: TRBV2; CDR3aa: CASSVPAITEAFF; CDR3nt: TGTGCCAGCAGTGTTCCTGCGATCACTGAAGCTTTCTTT
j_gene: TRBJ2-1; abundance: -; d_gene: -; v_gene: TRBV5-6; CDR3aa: CASSANNEQFF; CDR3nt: TGTGCCAGCAGCGCGAACAATGAGCAGTTCTTC
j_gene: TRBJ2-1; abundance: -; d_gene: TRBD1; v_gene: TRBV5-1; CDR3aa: CASTPTGGSYNEQFF; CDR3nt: TGCGCCAGCACCCCGACAGGGGGCTCCTACAATGAGCAGTTCTTC
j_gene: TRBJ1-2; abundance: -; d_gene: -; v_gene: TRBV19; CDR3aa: CASSESEATGYTF; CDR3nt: TGTGCCAGTAGTGAGTCTGAGGCGACGGGCTACACCTTC
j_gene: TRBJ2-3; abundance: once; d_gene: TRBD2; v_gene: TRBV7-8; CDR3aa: CASSRGGAGSDTQYF; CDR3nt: TGTGCCAGCAGCCGCGGGGGGGCGGGTTCAGATACGCAGTATTTT
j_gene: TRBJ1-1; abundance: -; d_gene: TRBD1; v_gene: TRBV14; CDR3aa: CASSQGTGVLATEAFF; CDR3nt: TGTGCCAGCAGCCAAGGGACAGGGGTTCTGGCCACTGAAGCTTTCTTT
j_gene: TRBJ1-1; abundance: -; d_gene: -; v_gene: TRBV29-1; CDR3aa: CSVDLGRGNTEAFF; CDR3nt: TGCAGCGTTGACTTAGGACGGGGGAACACTGAAGCTTTCTTT
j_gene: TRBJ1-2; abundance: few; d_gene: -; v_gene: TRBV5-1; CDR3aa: CASRDGDSLPGSLYGYTF; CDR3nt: TGCGCCAGCAGGGACGGTGACAGCCTCCCCGGAAGCCTTTATGGCTACACCTTC
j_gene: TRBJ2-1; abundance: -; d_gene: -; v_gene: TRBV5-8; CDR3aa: CASSITTGNEQFF; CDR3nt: TGTGCCAGCAGCATTACTACGGGCAATGAGCAGTTCTTC
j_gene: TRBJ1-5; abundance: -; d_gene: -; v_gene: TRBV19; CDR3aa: CASSHSGESNQPQHF; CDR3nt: TGTGCCAGTAGTCATTCAGGGGAAAGCAATCAGCCCCAGCATTTT
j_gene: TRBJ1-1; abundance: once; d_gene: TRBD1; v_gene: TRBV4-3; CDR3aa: CASSQTGGLTEAFF; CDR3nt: TGCGCCAGCAGCCAGACAGGGGGTCTCACTGAAGCTTTCTTT
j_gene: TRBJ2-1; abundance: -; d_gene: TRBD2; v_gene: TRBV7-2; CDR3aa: CASSPRGFLAGAGNEQFF; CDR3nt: TGTGCCAGCAGCCCCCGGGGTTTTTTAGCGGGGGCCGGCAATGAGCAGTTCTTC
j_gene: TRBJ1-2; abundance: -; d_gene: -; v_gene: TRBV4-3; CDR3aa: CASSQGRSDGYTF; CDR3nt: TGCGCCAGCAGCCAGGGGCGCAGCGATGGCTACACCTTC
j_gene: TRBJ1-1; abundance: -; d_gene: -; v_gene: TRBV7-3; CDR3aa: CASSTQVNTEAFF; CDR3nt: TGTGCCAGCAGCACTCAGGTGAACACTGAAGCTTTCTTT
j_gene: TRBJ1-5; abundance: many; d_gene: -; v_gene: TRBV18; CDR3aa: CASSPGGGQPQHF; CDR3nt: TGTGCCAGCTCACCGGGAGGAGGCCAGCCCCAGCATTTT
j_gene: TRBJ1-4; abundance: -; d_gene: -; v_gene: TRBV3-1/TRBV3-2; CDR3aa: CASSSRVTPGEKLFF; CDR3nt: TGTGCCAGCAGCTCCAGGGTAACCCCCGGTGAAAAACTGTTTTTT
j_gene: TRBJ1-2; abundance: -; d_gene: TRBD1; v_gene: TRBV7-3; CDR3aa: CASSATGTEVSGYTF; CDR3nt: TGTGCCAGCAGCGCCACCGGGACAGAAGTCTCTGGCTACACCTTC
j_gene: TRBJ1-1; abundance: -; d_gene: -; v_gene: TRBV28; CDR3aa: CASSLGGRRTEAFF; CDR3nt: TGTGCCAGCAGTTTGGGGGGACGGCGAACCGAAGCTTTCTTT
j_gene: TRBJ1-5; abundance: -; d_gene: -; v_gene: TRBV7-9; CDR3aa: CASSSLPGGAKHF; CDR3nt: TGTGCCAGCAGCTCACTACCGGGGGGCGCTAAGCATTTT
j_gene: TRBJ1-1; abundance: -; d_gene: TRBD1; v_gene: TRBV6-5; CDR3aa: CASSYSETGSTEAFF; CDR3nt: TGTGCCAGCAGTTACTCTGAGACAGGGAGCACTGAAGCTTTCTTT
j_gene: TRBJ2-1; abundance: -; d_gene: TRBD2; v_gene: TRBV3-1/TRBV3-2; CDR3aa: CASSQDREGFYYNEQFF; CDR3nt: TGTGCCAGCAGCCAAGATCGGGAGGGGTTTTACTACAATGAGCAGTTCTTC
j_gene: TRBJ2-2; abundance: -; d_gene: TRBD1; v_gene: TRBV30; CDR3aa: CAWYSPGQGNTGELFF; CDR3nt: TGTGCCTGGTATTCACCGGGACAGGGGAACACCGGGGAGCTGTTTTTT
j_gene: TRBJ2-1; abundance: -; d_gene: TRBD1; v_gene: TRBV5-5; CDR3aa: CASSKTGWTGVGNEQFF; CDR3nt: TGTGCCAGCAGCAAAACCGGGTGGACAGGGGTGGGCAATGAGCAGTTCTTC
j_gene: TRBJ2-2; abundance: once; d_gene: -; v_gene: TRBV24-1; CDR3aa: CATSDSTVPPGSGELFF; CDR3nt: TGTGCCACCAGTGATTCCACAGTCCCTCCAGGGTCCGGGGAGCTGTTTTTT
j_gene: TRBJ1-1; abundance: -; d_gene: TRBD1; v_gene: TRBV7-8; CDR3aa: CASSLGTGGWNTEAFF; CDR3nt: TGTGCCAGCAGCTTAGGGACAGGGGGATGGAACACTGAAGCTTTCTTT
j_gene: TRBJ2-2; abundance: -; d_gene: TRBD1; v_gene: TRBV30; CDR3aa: CAWSGTGGTGELFF; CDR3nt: TGTGCCTGGAGTGGGACAGGGGGGACCGGGGAGCTGTTTTTT
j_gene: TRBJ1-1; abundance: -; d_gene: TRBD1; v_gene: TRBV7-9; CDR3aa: CASSSQKTTGGAMNTEAFF; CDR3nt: TGTGCCAGCAGCTCACAGAAAACGACAGGGGGCGCGATGAACACTGAAGCTTTCTTT
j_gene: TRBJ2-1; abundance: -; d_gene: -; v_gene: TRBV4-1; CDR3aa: CASSQGASLDNEQFF; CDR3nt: TGCGCCAGCAGCCAAGGTGCCTCCTTAGACAATGAGCAGTTCTTC
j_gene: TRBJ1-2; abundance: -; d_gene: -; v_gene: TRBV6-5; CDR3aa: CASSLAPGDGYTF; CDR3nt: TGTGCCAGCAGTTTGGCCCCAGGGGATGGCTACACCTTC
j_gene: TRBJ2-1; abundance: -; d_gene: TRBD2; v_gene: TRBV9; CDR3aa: CASSSTSGVYNEQFF; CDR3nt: TGTGCCAGCAGCTCGACTAGCGGTGTCTACAATGAGCAGTTCTTC
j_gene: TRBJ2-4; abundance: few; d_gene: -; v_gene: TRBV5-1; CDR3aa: CASSSGRGLNIQYF; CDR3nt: TGCGCCAGCAGCTCGGGTAGGGGCTTGAACATTCAGTACTTC
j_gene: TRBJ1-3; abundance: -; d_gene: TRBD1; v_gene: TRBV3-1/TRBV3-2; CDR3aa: CASSATGVGNTIYF; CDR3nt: TGTGCCAGCAGCGCCACAGGGGTTGGAAACACCATATATTTT
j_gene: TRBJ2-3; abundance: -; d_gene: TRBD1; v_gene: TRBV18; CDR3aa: CASSLKTTGEGTDTQYF; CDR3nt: TGTGCCAGCTCTCTGAAGACGACAGGGGAGGGCACAGATACGCAGTATTTT
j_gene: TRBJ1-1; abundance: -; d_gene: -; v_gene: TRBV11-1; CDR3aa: CASSLHGTLNTEAFF; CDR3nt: TGTGCCAGCAGCTTACATGGGACTTTGAACACTGAAGCTTTCTTT
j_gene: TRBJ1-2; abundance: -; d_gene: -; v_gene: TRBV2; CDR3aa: CASSESGDGYGYTF; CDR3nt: TGTGCCAGCAGTGAATCAGGGGACGGCTATGGCTACACCTTC
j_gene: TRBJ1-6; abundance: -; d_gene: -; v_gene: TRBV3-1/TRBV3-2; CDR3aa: CASEGEGHSPLHF; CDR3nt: TGTGCCAGCGAGGGGGAAGGGCATTCACCCCTCCACTTT
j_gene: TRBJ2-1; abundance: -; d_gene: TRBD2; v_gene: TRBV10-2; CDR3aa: CASSDLAGGDNEQFF; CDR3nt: TGCGCCAGCAGTGACCTAGCGGGAGGAGACAATGAGCAGTTCTTC
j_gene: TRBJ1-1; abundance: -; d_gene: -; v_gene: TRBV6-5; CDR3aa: CASSPREQAEAFF; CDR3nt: TGTGCCAGCAGCCCAAGGGAACAGGCTGAAGCTTTCTTT
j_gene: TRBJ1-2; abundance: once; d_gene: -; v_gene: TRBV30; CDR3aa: CAWSRGSYGYTF; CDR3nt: TGTGCCTGGAGTAGGGGTTCCTATGGCTACACCTTC
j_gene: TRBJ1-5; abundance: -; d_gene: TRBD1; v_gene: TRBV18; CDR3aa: CASSPLGGQNNQPQHF; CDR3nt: TGTGCCAGCTCACCCCTAGGGGGACAGAACAATCAGCCCCAGCATTTT
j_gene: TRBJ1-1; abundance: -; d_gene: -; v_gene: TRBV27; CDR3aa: CASSYGGMNTEAFF; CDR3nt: TGTGCCAGCAGTTACGGGGGGATGAACACTGAAGCTTTCTTT
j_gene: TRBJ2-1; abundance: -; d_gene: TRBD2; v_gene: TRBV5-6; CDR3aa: CASSRGDSRNEQFF; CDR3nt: TGTGCCAGCAGCCGGGGGGACTCTCGGAATGAGCAGTTCTTC
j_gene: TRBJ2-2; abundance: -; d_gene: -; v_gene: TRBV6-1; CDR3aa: CASSEPRGMGTGELFF; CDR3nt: TGTGCCAGCAGTGAACCCCGGGGTATGGGCACCGGGGAGCTGTTTTTT
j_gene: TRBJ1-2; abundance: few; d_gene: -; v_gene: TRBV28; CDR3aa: CASSLTLSGYTF; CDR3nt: TGTGCCAGCAGTTTAACATTGTCTGGCTACACCTTC
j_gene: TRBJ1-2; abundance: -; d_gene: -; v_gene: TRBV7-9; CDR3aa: CASSLGASEYYGYTF; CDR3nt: TGTGCCAGCAGCTTAGGGGCCTCGGAATACTATGGCTACACCTTC
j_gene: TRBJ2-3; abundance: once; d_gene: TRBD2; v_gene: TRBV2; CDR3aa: CASRAGTSPTHTQYF; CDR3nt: TGTGCCAGCAGGGCCGGGACTAGTCCGACCCATACGCAGTATTTT
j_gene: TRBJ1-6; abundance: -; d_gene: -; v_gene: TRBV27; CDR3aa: CASSFEGSSLHF; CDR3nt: TGTGCCAGCAGTTTCGAGGGATCCTCCCTCCACTTT
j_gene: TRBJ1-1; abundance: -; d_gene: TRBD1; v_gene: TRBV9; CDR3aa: CASSVVSDRGEAFF; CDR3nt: TGTGCCAGCAGCGTAGTTTCTGACAGGGGTGAAGCTTTCTTT
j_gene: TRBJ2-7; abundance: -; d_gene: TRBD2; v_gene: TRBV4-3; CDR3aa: CASSLQGSGGVEQYF; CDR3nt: TGCGCCAGCAGCCTCCAAGGCTCGGGGGGGGTCGAGCAGTACTTC
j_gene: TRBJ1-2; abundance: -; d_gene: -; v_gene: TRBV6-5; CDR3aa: CASIGEVNYGYTF; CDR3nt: TGTGCCAGCATCGGGGAAGTTAACTATGGCTACACCTTC
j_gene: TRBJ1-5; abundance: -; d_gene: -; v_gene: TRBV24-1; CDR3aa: CATSVRGSNQPQHF; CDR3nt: TGTGCCACCAGTGTTCGAGGGAGCAATCAGCCCCAGCATTTT
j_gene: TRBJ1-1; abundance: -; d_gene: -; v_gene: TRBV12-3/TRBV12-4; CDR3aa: CASTDLADTEAFF; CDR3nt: TGTGCCAGCACCGACTTAGCGGACACTGAAGCTTTCTTT
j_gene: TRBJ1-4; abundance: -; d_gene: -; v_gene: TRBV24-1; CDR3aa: CATSDPRWTDDEKLFF; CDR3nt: TGTGCCACCAGTGACCCGAGATGGACAGACGATGAAAAACTGTTTTTT
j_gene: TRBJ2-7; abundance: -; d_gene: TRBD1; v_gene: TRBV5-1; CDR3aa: CASSPWGQTGEQYF; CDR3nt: TGCGCCAGCAGCCCCTGGGGACAGACAGGCGAGCAGTACTTC
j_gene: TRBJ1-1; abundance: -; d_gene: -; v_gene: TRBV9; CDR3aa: CASSVGGPWETEAFF; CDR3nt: TGTGCCAGCAGCGTAGGAGGGCCCTGGGAAACTGAAGCTTTCTTT
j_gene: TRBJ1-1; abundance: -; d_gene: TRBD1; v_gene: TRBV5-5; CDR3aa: CASSLRQGNMNTEAFF; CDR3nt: TGTGCCAGCAGCCTCCGACAGGGAAATATGAACACTGAAGCTTTCTTT